This TCR beta chain comes out of a study of T cells expressing NK-cell markers. The wider study: Out of eight donors sequenced, seven tested HCMV-seropositive and the remaining one seronegative.

The CDR3 contains 12 residues. Per the germline V gene, CDR1 is SEHNR and CDR2 is FQNEAQ (reference sequence). The authors made TCR beta cDNA libraries by 5'RACE template switching. This switching added a universal primer site and UMIs. TCRdb re-called the 5' RACE reads, yielding one record per CDR3 amino acid sequence without DNA. The table for this sample gives some 410,000 distinct CDR3 sequences. The chain has TRBV7-9 and TRBJ2-2. The sequencing input was blood T cells: a sorted CD56 or NKG2C T cell subset, CD4+ or CD8+ T cells, or bulk PBMC T cells (not recorded which). This TCR came from a woman aged 18-70 years in good health. CDR3 in amino acids: CASSLGPGELFF.